These 7 T cell receptor beta chains were sequenced from one sample in a study of naive and memory T cell subsets. An equimolar mix of two oligonucleotides served as the beta constant-region primer for TRBC1 and TRBC2. Via MiXCR, TCRdb re-called the UMI-ligation and nested PCR reads, giving one row per CDR3 protein. The sample lists about 150,000 distinct CDR3 sequences; 17% were seen once. Sample: naive CD4+ T cells from blood. The receptors derive from a human donor in good health.

The chain is built from TRBV10-3 and TRBJ2-3, with 10 bases that match TRBD2. CDR3 size: 18 residues. CDR1 and CDR2 from the germline V gene are ENHRY and SYGVKD. The V segment lost 6 bases and the J segment 1 base; nucleotides outside the gene matches: 13. The CDR3 is CAIRLASGSGSGTDTQYF. DNA for the CDR3: TGTGCCATCAGATTGGCTAGCGGGAGCGGTAGCGGCACAGATACGCAGTATTTT.

This chain joins TRBV29-1 and TRBJ1-1; no firm D call. Trimming shortened V by 1 base and J by 1 base, and 4 bases separated the two germline ends. This CDR3 has 12 residues. The germline CDR1 and CDR2 sequences are SQVTM and ANQGSEA. The CDR3 sequence: CSVEGANTEAFF. The CDR3 DNA reads as TGCAGCGTTGAAGGGGCGAACACTGAAGCTTTCTTT.

This clonotype has more than one count but fewer than ten. This chain uses TRBV28 with TRBJ2-7; D might be TRBD2 (5 bases). Trimming stripped 7 bases from V and 4 bases from J, with 20 bases between. The CDR3 sequence is 15 residues long. Germline CDR1 MDHEN, CDR2 SYDVKM. The CDR3, as DNA: TGTGCCAGCACCCTAAGCGGACCCGATGGGTACGAGCAGTACTTC. Translating gives CASTLSGPDGYEQYF.

This rearrangement joins TRBV11-3 to TRBJ1-1, with D perhaps matching TRBD1 (5 bases). The CDR3 has 14 residues. Trimming removed 4 bases from V and 0 bases from J, with 9 bases in between. Germline lookup yields CDR1 SGHNT and CDR2 YENEEA. The CDR3 protein is CASSSGRMNTEAFF. CDR3 sequence (DNA): TGTGCCAGCAGCTCGGGACGGATGAACACTGAAGCTTTCTTT.

This rearrangement joins TRBV5-1 to TRBJ1-1; D call uncertain. Germline V gene sequence: CDR1 SGHRS, CDR2 YFSETQ. The CDR3 loop spans 14 amino acids. V lost 0 bases and J lost 1, with 7 bases in between. CDR3 protein: CASSLGTWNTEAFF. Here the CDR3 DNA reads TGCGCCAGCAGCTTGGGAACCTGGAACACTGAAGCTTTCTTT. The whole variable domain, remainder taken from reference TRBV5-1 and TRBJ1-1, is KAGVTQTPRYLIKTRGQQVTLSCSPISGHRSVSWYQQTPGQGLQFLFEYFSETQRNKGNFPGRFSGRQFSNSRSEMNVSTLELGDSALYLCASSLGTWNTEAFFGQGTRLTVV.

This rearrangement joins TRBV28 to TRBJ1-4; no reliable D call. Trimming cost V 7 bases and J 3 bases, with 12 bases left between them. The CDR3 totals 14 residues. Germline V gene data show CDR1 as MDHEN and CDR2 as SYDVKM. The CDR3: CASIHPSPNEKLFF. CDR3 nucleotides: TGTGCCAGCATACATCCCTCGCCTAATGAAAAACTGTTTTTT.

This clonotype was found a few times. The rearrangement uses TRBV25-1 and TRBJ1-2; D is unresolved. Trimming took 3 bases from V and 8 from J, leaving 13 bases between them. CDR3 length equals 13 residues. In germline, CDR1 is MGHDK, CDR2 SYGVNS. CDR3 protein: CASSDSDTSGYTF. The CDR3 DNA reads as TGTGCCAGCAGTGATTCCGACACCTCCGGCTACACCTTC.